The 3 T cell receptor beta chains below all came from one sample that was sequenced in a study of identical twins. One entry per CDR3 protein, called by TCRdb with MiXCR from the 5' RACE reads. The sample lists 300,000 to 400,000 distinct CDR3 sequences, around 12% occurring once. The sample was also linked to a second study, of yellow fever vaccine responses in identical twins.

The sequencing input was CD8+ T cells sorted from blood. Receptor source: a woman aged 18-29 years in good health.

The chain couples TRBV11-3 to TRBJ1-1; D is unclear. This CDR3 is 13 amino acids long. V lost 3 bases, J lost 5 bases, and 10 bases lay in between. Germline CDR1 reads SGHNT; CDR2 reads YENEEA. This CDR3 is CASSLGKKTEAFF. The DNA of the CDR3 is TGTGCCAGCAGCTTGGGTAAAAAGACTGAAGCTTTCTTT.

This clonotype showed up many times. The chain couples TRBV20-1 to TRBJ2-3; 8 bases align to TRBD1. V shed 4 bases, J shed 4 bases, and the junction held 7 bases outside the gene matches. This CDR3 is 14 amino acids long. Germline V lookup: CDR1 DFQATT, CDR2 SNEGSKA (reference sequence). The CDR3 reads CSATDRVYADTQYF. The CDR3 DNA reads TGCAGTGCTACGGACAGGGTATACGCAGATACGCAGTATTTT.

J is TRBJ1-1 and V is TRBV6-1; D is undetermined. The V and J ends lost 4 bases and 6 bases respectively, with 18 bases between them. Germline loops: CDR1 MNHNS, CDR2 SASEGT. The CDR3 sequence is 15 residues long. The CDR3 DNA reads as TGTGCCAGCAGTGCGAGCTCTCGATTTTCGGCTGAAGCTTTCTTT. As protein: CASSASSRFSAEAFF.